Listed below are T cell receptor beta chains from one sample, sequenced in a study of response to subunit inactivated influenza vaccine. TCRdb processed the RT-PCR reads anew with MiXCR; each CDR3 protein has one entry. The repertoire holds hundreds of thousands of distinct CDR3 sequences, with roughly 25% as singletons. The material was CD4+ T cells sorted from PBMCs, obtained 5 days after vaccination. These receptors all come from a man between 45 and 60 years old who received an inactivated influenza vaccine. Both conserved end residues are part of each CDR3. D genes are given only for firm matches. Some rows mark clone size as missing; the rest say once, few, many or name a class of expanded clone.

abundance	v_gene	d_gene	j_gene	CDR3aa	CDR3nt
.	TRBV6-5	TRBD1	TRBJ1-5	CASSFNRGGQPQHF	TGTGCCAGCAGTTTTAACAGGGGAGGGCAGCCCCAGCATTTT
.	TRBV5-1	.	TRBJ1-2	CASSFSGDRNYGYTF	TGCGCCAGCAGCTTTTCGGGAGACCGTAACTATGGCTACACCTTC
many	TRBV6-1	TRBD2	TRBJ2-3	CASSPTPSLLADEVDTQYF	TGTGCCAGCAGCCCAACTCCCAGCCTACTAGCGGATGAGGTTGATACGCAGTATTTT
.	TRBV4-2	.	TRBJ1-5	CASSQGASGNQPQHF	TGTGCCAGCAGCCAAGGGGCCTCAGGAAACCAGCCCCAGCATTTT
.	TRBV12-3/TRBV12-4	TRBD1	TRBJ1-6	CASSQGATNSPLHF	TGTGCCAGCAGTCAGGGGGCGACGAATTCACCCCTCCACTTT
.	TRBV10-3	TRBD2	TRBJ2-7	CAISAGAGNSYEQYF	TGTGCCATCAGTGCGGGAGCGGGGAATTCTTACGAGCAGTACTTC
.	TRBV5-1	.	TRBJ1-1	CASSPREGWNTEAFF	TGCGCCAGCAGCCCGCGGGAAGGGTGGAACACTGAAGCTTTCTTT
.	TRBV5-1	TRBD1	TRBJ2-5	CASSGNRGRRETQYF	TGCGCCAGCAGCGGAAACAGGGGGCGCCGAGAGACCCAGTACTTC
.	TRBV7-3	.	TRBJ2-2	CASSLTRTGELFF	TGTGCCAGCAGCCTTACACGAACCGGGGAGCTGTTTTTT
.	TRBV19	TRBD2	TRBJ2-1	CASRLAAQSLYNEQFF	TGTGCCAGTCGACTAGCGGCTCAGTCTCTTTACAATGAGCAGTTCTTC
few	TRBV20-1	TRBD1	TRBJ2-7	CSAPNSGTGKHEQYF	TGCAGTGCCCCGAACTCCGGGACAGGGAAACACGAGCAGTACTTC
.	TRBV4-1	TRBD1	TRBJ1-2	CASSRGTGVRGAYGYTF	TGCGCCAGCAGCCGAGGGACAGGGGTTAGAGGCGCATATGGCTACACCTTC
.	TRBV11-2	TRBD2	TRBJ2-1	CASSLGLRGGLFNEQFF	TGTGCCAGCAGCTTAGGGTTGCGGGGGGGCCTATTCAATGAGCAGTTCTTC
.	TRBV11-3	TRBD1	TRBJ2-2	CASTESTGTGPTGELFF	TGTGCCAGCACCGAAAGTACCGGGACAGGGCCTACCGGGGAGCTGTTTTTT
few	TRBV20-1	.	TRBJ2-7	CSASDPDEQYF	TGCAGTGCTAGCGACCCTGACGAGCAGTACTTC
.	TRBV20-1	TRBD1	TRBJ2-5	CSAATGGWETQYF	TGCAGTGCCGCGACAGGGGGTTGGGAGACCCAGTACTTC
many	TRBV11-2	.	TRBJ1-4	CASSFVQSNEKLFF	TGTGCCAGCAGCTTTGTTCAGTCTAATGAAAAACTGTTTTTT
once	TRBV28	.	TRBJ2-7	CASSLSGTDFNYEQYF	TGTGCCAGCAGTCTATCCGGGACCGATTTTAACTACGAGCAGTACTTC
.	TRBV7-9	.	TRBJ1-2	CASSHLTGGYGYTF	TGTGCCAGCAGCCACCTTACGGGGGGCTATGGCTACACCTTC
once	TRBV20-1	TRBD2	TRBJ2-1	CSASRLAAYNEQFF	TGCAGTGCTAGTAGACTAGCGGCCTACAATGAGCAGTTCTTC
few	TRBV4-3	.	TRBJ1-1	CASSQDINRPNTEAFF	TGCGCCAGCAGCCAAGATATCAACAGGCCGAACACTGAAGCTTTCTTT
many	TRBV5-1	.	TRBJ2-1	CASSLADSSYNEQFF	TGCGCCAGCAGCTTGGCCGACAGCTCCTACAATGAGCAGTTCTTC
few	TRBV6-2/TRBV6-3	.	TRBJ1-1	CASKDSNTEAFF	TGTGCCAGCAAGGATTCGAACACTGAAGCTTTCTTT
.	TRBV29-1	TRBD1	TRBJ2-7	CSVETGAYEQYF	TGCAGCGTTGAAACAGGGGCGTACGAGCAGTACTTC
many	TRBV12-3/TRBV12-4	.	TRBJ1-1	CASRPRSAQSRAFF	TGTGCCAGCAGACCGAGGTCCGCGCAGTCAAGAGCTTTCTTT
.	TRBV19	TRBD2	TRBJ2-1	CASSIPTSGRVDNEQFF	TGTGCCAGTAGTATTCCAACAAGCGGGAGGGTCGACAATGAGCAGTTCTTC
few	TRBV20-1	.	TRBJ1-4	CSALSGRAEKLFF	TGCAGTGCTCTTTCAGGGAGAGCTGAAAAACTGTTTTTT
.	TRBV7-2	TRBD1	TRBJ2-1	CASSLGTGGSYEQFF	TGTGCCAGCAGCTTAGGGACAGGGGGCTCCTATGAGCAGTTCTTC
few	TRBV29-1	TRBD1	TRBJ2-7	CSVGRGNYEQYF	TGCAGCGTTGGCAGGGGGAACTACGAGCAGTACTTC
.	TRBV12-3/TRBV12-4	.	TRBJ2-2	CASSRVLTGELFF	TGTGCCAGCAGCAGGGTTCTCACCGGGGAGCTGTTTTTT
.	TRBV5-1	TRBD1	TRBJ2-2	CASSFQGEAGELFF	TGCGCCAGCAGCTTTCAGGGGGAAGCCGGGGAGCTGTTTTTT
once	TRBV18	.	TRBJ1-2	CASGRGRPDYGYTF	TGTGCCAGCGGTAGGGGACGGCCGGACTATGGCTACACCTTC
.	TRBV5-1	.	TRBJ1-4	CASSHGTSGATNEKLFF	TGCGCCAGCAGCCATGGCACCTCAGGAGCAACTAATGAAAAACTGTTTTTT
few	TRBV7-9	.	TRBJ2-1	CASSSSDNEQFF	TGTGCCAGCAGCTCCTCGGACAATGAGCAGTTCTTC
few	TRBV10-3	TRBD1	TRBJ2-1	CAIDSGQVNEQFF	TGTGCCATCGATAGTGGACAGGTCAATGAGCAGTTCTTC